This T cell receptor beta chain was sequenced for a study of Graves' ophthalmopathy and Graves' hyperthyroidism. V was cut by 6 bases and J by 1 base, with 7 bases left in between. The CDR3 has 13 amino acids. Germline lookup yields CDR1 SQVTM and CDR2 ANQGSEA. The study, taken as a whole, reports: Thyroid clonotypes that were expanded above 0.001 frequency mostly also appeared in blood.

RNA transcripts served as template for amplifying TCR beta CDR3 sequences. RT-PCR was first run with HTBI primers, then multiplex PCR in a second round. In TCRdb, the multiplex PCR reads were re-called with MiXCR into one record per CDR3 protein. This sample has approximately 540,000 distinct CDR3 sequences, with about 35% found just once. This clonotype was seen many times. The antigen is undetermined. Hyperthyroidism cases were recent diagnoses of under 2 months' duration in people aged 18 to 65. This chain links TRBV29-1 with TRBJ2-6; D ambiguous. The specimen was peripheral blood or thyroid tissue (not recorded which). The clonotype originates from an adult man with Graves' hyperthyroidism. CDR3 region: CSVQMSGANVLTF. CDR3 DNA: TGCAGCGTCCAGATGTCTGGGGCCAACGTCCTGACTTTC.